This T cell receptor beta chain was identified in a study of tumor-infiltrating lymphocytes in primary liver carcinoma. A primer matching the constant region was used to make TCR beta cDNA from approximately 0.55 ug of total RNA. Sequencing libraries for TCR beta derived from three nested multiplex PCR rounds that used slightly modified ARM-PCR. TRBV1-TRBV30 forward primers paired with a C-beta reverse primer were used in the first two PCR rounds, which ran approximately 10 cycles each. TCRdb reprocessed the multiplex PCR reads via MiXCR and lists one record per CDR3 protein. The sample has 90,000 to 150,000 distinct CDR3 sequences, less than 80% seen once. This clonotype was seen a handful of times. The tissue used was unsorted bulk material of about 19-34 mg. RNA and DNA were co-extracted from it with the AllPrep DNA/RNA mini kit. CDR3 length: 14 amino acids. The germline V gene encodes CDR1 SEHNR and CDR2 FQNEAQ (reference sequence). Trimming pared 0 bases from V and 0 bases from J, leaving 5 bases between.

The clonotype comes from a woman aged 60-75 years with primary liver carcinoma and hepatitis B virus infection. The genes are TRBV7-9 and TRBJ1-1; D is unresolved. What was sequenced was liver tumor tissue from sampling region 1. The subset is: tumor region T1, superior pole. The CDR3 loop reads CASSLAALNTEAFF. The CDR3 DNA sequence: TGTGCCAGCAGCTTAGCCGCGCTGAACACTGAAGCTTTCTTT.